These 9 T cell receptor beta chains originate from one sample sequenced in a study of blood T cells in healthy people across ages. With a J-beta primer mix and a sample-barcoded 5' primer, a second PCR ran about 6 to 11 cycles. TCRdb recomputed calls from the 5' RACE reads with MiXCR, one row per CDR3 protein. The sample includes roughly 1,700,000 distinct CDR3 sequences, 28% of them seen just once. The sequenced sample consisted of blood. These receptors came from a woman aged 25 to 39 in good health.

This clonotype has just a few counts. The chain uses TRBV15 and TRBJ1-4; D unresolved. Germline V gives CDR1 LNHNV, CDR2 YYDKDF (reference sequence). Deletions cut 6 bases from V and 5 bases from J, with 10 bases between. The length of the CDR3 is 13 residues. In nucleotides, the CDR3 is TGTGCCACCAGTTTTACCGTGAATGAAAAACTGTTTTTT. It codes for CATSFTVNEKLFF.

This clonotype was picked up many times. CDR3 amino acids: CASSAYTESEQYF. DNA of the CDR3: TGTGCCAGCAGCGCATACACGGAGAGCGAGCAGTACTTC. The chain combines TRBV7-2 with TRBJ2-7, with D uncertain. Trimming removed 5 bases from V and 6 bases from J, with 14 bases in between. Per germline, CDR1 SGHTA and CDR2 FQGNSA. This CDR3 has 13 residues.

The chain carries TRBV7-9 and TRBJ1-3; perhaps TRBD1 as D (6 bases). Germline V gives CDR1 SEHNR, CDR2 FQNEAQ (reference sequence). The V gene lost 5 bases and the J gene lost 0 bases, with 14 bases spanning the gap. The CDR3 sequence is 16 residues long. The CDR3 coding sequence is TGTGCCAGCAGCATAGGGGGGGCAAACTCTGGAAACACCATATATTTT. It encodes CASSIGGANSGNTIYF.

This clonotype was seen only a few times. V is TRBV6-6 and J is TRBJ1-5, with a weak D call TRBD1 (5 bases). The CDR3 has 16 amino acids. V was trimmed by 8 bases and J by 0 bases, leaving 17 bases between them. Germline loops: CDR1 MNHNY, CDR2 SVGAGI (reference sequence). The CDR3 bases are TGTGCCAGCGCTAGCACAGGACCTTATAGCAATCAGCCCCAGCATTTT. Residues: CASASTGPYSNQPQHF.

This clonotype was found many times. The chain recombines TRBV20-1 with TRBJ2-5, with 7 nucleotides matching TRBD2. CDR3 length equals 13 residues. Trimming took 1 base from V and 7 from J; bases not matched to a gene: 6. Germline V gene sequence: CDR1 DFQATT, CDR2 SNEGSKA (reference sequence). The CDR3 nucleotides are TGCAGTGCTAGAGTTCAATCGGGAGGGACCCAGTACTTC. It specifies CSARVQSGGTQYF.

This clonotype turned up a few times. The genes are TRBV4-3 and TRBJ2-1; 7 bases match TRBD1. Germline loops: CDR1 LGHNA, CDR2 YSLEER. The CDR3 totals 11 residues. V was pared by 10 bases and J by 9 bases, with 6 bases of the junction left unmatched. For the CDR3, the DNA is TGCGCCATCCTAGGGGGCCCTGAGCAGTTCTTC. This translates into CAILGGPEQFF.

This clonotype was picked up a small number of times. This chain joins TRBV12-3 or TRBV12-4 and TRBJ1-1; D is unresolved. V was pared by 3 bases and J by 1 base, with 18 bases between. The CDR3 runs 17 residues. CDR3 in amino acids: CASSFTTIWEGNTEAFF. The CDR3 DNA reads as TGTGCCAGCAGTTTTACGACTATCTGGGAGGGGAACACTGAAGCTTTCTTT.

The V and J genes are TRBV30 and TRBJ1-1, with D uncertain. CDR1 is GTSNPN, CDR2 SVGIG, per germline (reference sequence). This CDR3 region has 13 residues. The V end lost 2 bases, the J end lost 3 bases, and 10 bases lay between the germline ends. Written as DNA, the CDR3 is TGTGCCTGGAGTTTGTCTAGAGACACTGAAGCTTTCTTT. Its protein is CAWSLSRDTEAFF.

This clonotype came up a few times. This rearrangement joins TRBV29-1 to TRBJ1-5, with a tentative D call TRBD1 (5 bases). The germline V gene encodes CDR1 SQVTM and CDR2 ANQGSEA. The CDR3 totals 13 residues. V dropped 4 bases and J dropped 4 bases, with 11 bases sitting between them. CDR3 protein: CSVGRRGNQPQHF. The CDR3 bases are TGCAGCGTTGGACGACGGGGGAATCAGCCCCAGCATTTT.